Sequencing of this TCR beta chain was carried out in a study of T-cell reconstitution after alpha-beta-depleted transplantation in children. Findings and limits, study-wide: By one year post-transplant, T-cell counts and diversity largely arose from T cells that were newly produced. Alpha-beta T cells present about two months after transplant were reported to originate from several hundred expanded graft clones. Diversity of TCRbeta at day 60 was high in some patients, arising from surviving recipient T cells and thymic progenitors.

Trimming shortened V by 0 bases and J by 0 bases, and 10 bases separated the two germline ends. Germline CDR1 and CDR2: SGHKS and YYEKEE (reference sequence). CDR3 length equals 15 residues. Preparation of the TCRbeta library involved a method that used unique molecular identifiers. In TCRdb, the PCR reads were re-called with MiXCR into one record per CDR3 protein. The data hold over 15,000 distinct CDR3 sequences, with roughly an eighth observed a single time. This clonotype was seen repeatedly, ten times or more. Its target is unknown. This clonotype was obtained from a boy in the first two years of life who had a stem cell transplant for Wiskott-Aldrich syndrome, so the T cells may come from the graft donor. The V gene is TRBV5-5, the J gene TRBJ2-7, with D possibly being TRBD2 (6 bases). Sequenced here: PBMCs, mostly from graft donor cells, sampled 180 days after TCRalphabeta/CD19-depleted stem cell transplant. The CDR3 bases are TGTGCCAGCAGCTTGGAGGTAGCGGCCTCCTACGAGCAGTACTTC. The encoded protein is CASSLEVAASYEQYF.